These 15 T cell receptor beta chains originate from one sample sequenced in a study of shared clonotypes between healthy human individuals. Data came from immunoSEQ multiplex PCR; TCRdb stores just in-frame clones and leaves some out. Of about half a million clones detected, about four fifths appear once; the ten largest clones hold approximately 12%. What was sequenced was PBMCs. Receptor source: a woman aged 40-49 years in good health. Some clones in this sample may be carry-over from other donors' samples.

CDR3 coding DNA: TGTGCCAGCAGTTACAGGCGGGAGGTTCCCAATGAGCAGTTCTTC. Amino acids: CASSYRREVPNEQFF. The chain combines TRBV11-3 with TRBJ2-1; TRBD2 aligns across 8 bases. This CDR3 has 15 residues. V was pared by 6 bases and J by 6 bases, with 10 bases of the junction left unmatched. CDR1 is SGHNT, CDR2 YENEEA, per germline.

This clone has just one count. The chain combines TRBV18 with TRBJ1-1, with 11 bases identical to TRBD1. This CDR3 comprises 17 residues. Germline CDR1 is KGHSH and CDR2 is LQKENI. After removal of 3 bases from V and 2 bases from J, the junction contained 8 bases not matched to a gene. The CDR3 spells CASSPFRDRGGNTEAFF. In nucleotides, the CDR3 is TGTGCCAGCTCACCTTTCCGGGACAGGGGGGGTAACACTGAAGCTTTCTTT.

This chain connects TRBV5-1 to TRBJ2-2; no clear D gene. CDR3 length equals 15 residues. Germline assignment: CDR1 SGHRS and CDR2 YFSETQ. V dropped 0 bases and J dropped 5 bases, with 11 bases sitting between them. The CDR3: CASSLELALTGELFF. For the CDR3, the DNA is TGCGCCAGCAGCTTGGAATTAGCCCTTACCGGGGAGCTGTTTTTT.

The rearrangement joins TRBV15 to TRBJ2-3, with D possibly TRBD1 on 6 matching bases. CDR3 length equals 15 residues. The germline gives CDR1 LNHNV, CDR2 YYDKDF (reference sequence). The V end was cut by 3 bases, the J end by 2 bases, with 12 bases between. For the CDR3, the DNA is TGTGCCACCAGCAGGGACAGAGTAGTCACAGATACGCAGTATTTT. The encoded protein is CATSRDRVVTDTQYF.

The CDR3 region is CASSLGTSPYTEQYF. CDR3 DNA sequence: TGTGCCAGCAGTTTAGGGACTAGTCCCTATACGGAACAGTACTTC. V is TRBV27 and J is TRBJ2-5; TRBD2 agrees at 8 bases. Per the germline V gene, CDR1 is MNHEY and CDR2 is SMNVEV (reference sequence). The CDR3 runs to 15 residues. V shed 2 bases, J shed 11 bases, and the junction held 13 bases outside the gene matches.

The rearrangement links TRBV7-9 to TRBJ2-1; 10 bases match TRBD1. Germline V gene sequence: CDR1 SEHNR, CDR2 FQNEAQ (reference sequence). This CDR3 has 16 residues. V lost 0 bases, J lost 4 bases, and 3 bases stayed unmatched. CDR3 region: CASSLAGQGGYNEQFF. The DNA for the CDR3 is TGTGCCAGCAGCTTAGCCGGACAGGGGGGTTACAATGAGCAGTTCTTC.

The chain uses TRBV2 and TRBJ2-3, with 9 positions matching TRBD2. With V trimmed by 7 bases and J by 2 bases, 10 bases remained unmatched. The germline gives CDR1 SNHLY, CDR2 FYNNEI. This CDR3 comprises 16 residues. The CDR3 DNA sequence: TGTGCCAGCATGCGCGGGGGGGCAGGGCTCACAGATACGCAGTATTTT. This gives the protein CASMRGGAGLTDTQYF.

This chain connects TRBV7-2 to TRBJ1-2; no firm D call. V was shortened by 1 base and J by 7 bases, with 10 bases between the two germline ends. Germline V gives CDR1 SGHTA, CDR2 FQGNSA. The length of the CDR3 is 13 residues. The CDR3 nucleotides are TGTGCCAGCAGCTTAGTCTTCAACAGTGGCTACACCTTC. Translating gives CASSLVFNSGYTF.

The chain employs TRBV20-1 and TRBJ1-1; 8 bases map to TRBD1. This CDR3 region has 11 residues. V dropped 1 base and J dropped 8; count of bases not matched to a gene: 0. The germline gives CDR1 DFQATT, CDR2 SNEGSKA (reference sequence). This CDR3 reads CSARGDREAFF. CDR3 nucleotides: TGCAGTGCTAGAGGGGACAGGGAAGCTTTCTTT.

This clone was seen at least ten times. V usage is TRBV6-6 and J usage is TRBJ2-1, with TRBD2 matching over 10 bases. Germline lookup yields CDR1 MNHNY and CDR2 SVGAGI (reference sequence). V was pared by 2 bases and J by 7 bases, with 5 bases of the junction left unmatched. This CDR3 has 15 residues. The CDR3 DNA reads TGTGCCAGCAGTTACGGACTAGCGGCGTGGAATGAGCAGTTCTTC. It yields the protein CASSYGLAAWNEQFF.

This clone has more than one count but fewer than ten. The chain employs TRBV14 and TRBJ2-2; unclear D gene. Trimming pared 2 bases from V and 0 bases from J, leaving 7 bases between. The CDR3 has 15 residues. CDR1 and CDR2 from the germline V gene are SGHDN and FVKESK. The DNA of the CDR3 is TGTGCCAGCAGCCAATTCGGTTCGAACACCGGGGAGCTGTTTTTT. It encodes CASSQFGSNTGELFF.

This chain connects TRBV9 to TRBJ1-2; 9 bases match TRBD1. Germline-derived CDR1 and CDR2 are SGDLS and YYNGEE. The V gene end was trimmed by 3 bases and the J gene end by 1 base; junction bases not matched to a gene: 4. This CDR3 is 15 amino acids long. In DNA, the CDR3 is TGTGCCAGCAGCGCACAGGGGGCATTTAACTATGGCTACACCTTC. Encoded protein: CASSAQGAFNYGYTF.

The chain employs TRBV30 and TRBJ1-5, with D unresolved. CDR3 length: 17 residues. Germline CDR1 GTSNPN, CDR2 SVGIG (reference sequence). V gave up 2 bases and J gave up 0 bases, with 17 bases separating them. The CDR3 here is CAWSPPSGYYSNQPQHF. The DNA for the CDR3 is TGTGCCTGGAGTCCTCCTAGCGGATACTATAGCAATCAGCCCCAGCATTTT.

This clone has just one count. The chain joins TRBV6-1 to TRBJ2-7; D possibly corresponds to TRBD1 (6 bases). CDR3 length: 15 residues. Germline CDR1 and CDR2: MNHNS and SASEGT. Trimming stripped 2 bases from V and 2 bases from J, with 13 bases between. The CDR3 region has the DNA TGTGCCAGCAGTGAAAACAGGGTAGGAGCCTACGAGCAGTACTTC. This translates into CASSENRVGAYEQYF.

The chain is built from TRBV15 and TRBJ2-7, with 11 bases fitting TRBD2. This CDR3 is 15 amino acids long. J gave up 12 bases and V 1 base, and 11 bases lay outside the gene matches. The germline gives CDR1 LNHNV, CDR2 YYDKDF (reference sequence). CDR3 sequence reads: CATSRATSGRAVGYF. The CDR3 nucleotides are TGTGCCACCAGCAGAGCCACTAGCGGGAGAGCCGTTGGGTACTTC.